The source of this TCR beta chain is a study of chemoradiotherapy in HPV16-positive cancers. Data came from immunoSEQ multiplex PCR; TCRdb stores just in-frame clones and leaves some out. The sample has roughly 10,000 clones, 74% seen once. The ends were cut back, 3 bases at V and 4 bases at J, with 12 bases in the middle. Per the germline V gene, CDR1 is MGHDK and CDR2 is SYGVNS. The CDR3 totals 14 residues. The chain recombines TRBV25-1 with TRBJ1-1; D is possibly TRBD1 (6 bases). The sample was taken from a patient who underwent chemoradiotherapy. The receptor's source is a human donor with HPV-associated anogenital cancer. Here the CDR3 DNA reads TGTGCCAGCAGTGAGGGGGCAGGCGGCACTGAAGCTTTCTTT. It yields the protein CASSEGAGGTEAFF.